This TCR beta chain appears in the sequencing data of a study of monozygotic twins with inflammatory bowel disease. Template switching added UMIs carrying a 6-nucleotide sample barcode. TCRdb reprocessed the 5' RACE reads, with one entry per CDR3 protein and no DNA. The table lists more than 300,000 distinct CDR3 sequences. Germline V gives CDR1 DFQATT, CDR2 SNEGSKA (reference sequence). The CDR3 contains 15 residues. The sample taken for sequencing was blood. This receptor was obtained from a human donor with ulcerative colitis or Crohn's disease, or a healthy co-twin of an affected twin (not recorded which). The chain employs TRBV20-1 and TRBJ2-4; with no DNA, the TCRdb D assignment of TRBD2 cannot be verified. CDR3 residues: CSARDLRGSKNIQYF.